The 6 T cell receptor beta chains in this list originate from one sample, sequenced in a study of shared clonotypes between healthy human individuals. Some clones are missing from TCRdb's copy, which holds only in-frame ones; the method was immunoSEQ multiplex PCR. The repertoire has 490,000 or so clones, 76% of them found once; the top ten carry about an eighth. Sample: PBMCs. These receptors all stem from a woman aged 40 to 50 in good health. Some clones in this sample may be carry-over from other donors' samples.

This sequence joins TRBV7-8 and TRBJ1-1; 9 bases align to TRBD1. This CDR3 contains 17 residues. The trim removed 1 base at V and 1 base at J, leaving 7 bases unmatched. The germline CDR1 and CDR2 sequences are SGHVS and FQNEAQ. CDR3 in DNA: TGTGCCAGCAGCTTAGTTAACAGGGGGCTTGAGAACACTGAAGCTTTCTTT. Residues: CASSLVNRGLENTEAFF. Full variable domain (rest looked up from reference TRBV7-8 and TRBJ1-1): GAGVSQSPRYKVAKRGQDVALRCDPISGHVSLFWYQQALGQGPEFLTYFQNEAQLDKSGLPSDRFFAERPEGSVSTLKIQRTQQEDSAVYLCASSLVNRGLENTEAFFGQGTRLTVV.

The chain combines TRBV7-2 with TRBJ2-1; no clear D. The CDR3 is 11 amino acids. Germline values: CDR1 SGHTA, CDR2 FQGNSA. Deletions cut 5 bases from V and 12 bases from J, with 11 bases between. CDR3 residues: CASSLRGGQFF. CDR3 nucleotide sequence: TGTGCCAGCAGCCTCAGAGGTGGGCAGTTCTTC.

This sequence joins TRBV7-2 and TRBJ1-2, with TRBD1 identical over 9 bases. The trim removed 5 bases at V and 4 bases at J, leaving 8 bases unmatched. From germline, CDR1 is SGHTA and CDR2 FQGNSA. This CDR3 comprises 15 residues. Here the CDR3 reads CASSPGTGQIYGYTF. CDR3 DNA sequence: TGTGCCAGCAGCCCCGGGACAGGGCAGATCTATGGCTACACCTTC.

This clone was observed a few times. This CDR3 is also generated by other DNA sequences in the sample. The chain uses TRBV18 and TRBJ2-7; 7 bases are a match to TRBD1. Germline assignment: CDR1 KGHSH and CDR2 LQKENI. The CDR3 spans 14 residues. V lost 3 bases to trimming and J lost 0 bases; unmatched junction nucleotides: 2. CDR3 region: CASSPGTVSYEQYF. Here the CDR3 DNA reads TGTGCCAGCTCACCCGGGACAGTCTCCTACGAGCAGTACTTC.

CDR3 nucleotides: TGTGCCAGCAGCCGATCACTGAGGGACATTCAGTACTTC. This sequence encodes CASSRSLRDIQYF. The rearrangement uses TRBV5-4 and TRBJ2-4; TRBD2 is a possible D gene (5 bases). There are 13 residues in the CDR3. V was clipped by 4 bases and J by 8 bases, with 13 bases between them. CDR1 SGHNT and CDR2 YYREEE come from the germline V gene (reference sequence).

The V and J genes are TRBV27 and TRBJ2-1; D unresolved. There are 17 residues in the CDR3. Germline V CDR1 and CDR2: MNHEY, SMNVEV (reference sequence). Trimming shortened V by 5 bases and J by 0 bases, and 17 bases separated the two germline ends. CDR3 DNA sequence: TGTGCCAGCAGTCCGCCGGGCCCGCCCGCCTCCTACAATGAGCAGTTCTTC. This gives the protein CASSPPGPPASYNEQFF.